Listed below are T cell receptor beta chains from one sample, sequenced in a study of cytomegalovirus exposure and HLA in healthy donors. TCRdb keeps only in-frame clones here, not all; method: immunoSEQ multiplex PCR. The sample shows approximately 100,000 clones, roughly 71% of them seen only once. Specimen: PBMCs. These receptors were taken from a woman in her 40s in good health and CMV-seronegative. Each CDR3 is given with its conserved first and last residue. Fields, in order: J gene, V gene, clone size, D gene, CDR3 DNA, CDR3 protein. D genes are given only for firm matches. Clone size is stated in some rows and not others, as once, few, many or a class when expanded.

J gene: TRBJ1-4; V gene: TRBV7-6; clone size: NA; D gene: NA; CDR3 DNA: TGTGCCAGCAGTCATGCCTCAGGGAAACTGTTTTTT; CDR3 protein: CASSHASGKLFF
J gene: TRBJ2-7; V gene: TRBV28; clone size: NA; D gene: TRBD2; CDR3 DNA: TGTGCCAGCACCCCTAGACTAGCGGGGACCTACGAGCAGTACTTC; CDR3 protein: CASTPRLAGTYEQYF
J gene: TRBJ1-3; V gene: TRBV5-8; clone size: NA; D gene: TRBD1; CDR3 DNA: TGTGCCAGCAGCCCGAGACAGGGGACCTCTGGAAACACCATATATTTT; CDR3 protein: CASSPRQGTSGNTIYF
J gene: TRBJ2-5; V gene: TRBV27; clone size: NA; D gene: TRBD2; CDR3 DNA: TGTGCCAGCAGTTTATTAGGCGCAGCGGGGGGGCCCGGGGAGACCCAGTACTTC; CDR3 protein: CASSLLGAAGGPGETQYF
J gene: TRBJ2-5; V gene: TRBV9; clone size: NA; D gene: TRBD2; CDR3 DNA: TGTGCCAGCAGCGTAGCACCCCCATTGGGGGGGGTCCAAGAGACCCAGTACTTC; CDR3 protein: CASSVAPPLGGVQETQYF
J gene: TRBJ1-5; V gene: TRBV18; clone size: NA; D gene: NA; CDR3 DNA: TGTGCCAGCTCACCACGGACAGCGAGTAATAGCAATCAGCCCCAGCATTTT; CDR3 protein: CASSPRTASNSNQPQHF
J gene: TRBJ2-7; V gene: TRBV4-1; clone size: NA; D gene: TRBD1; CDR3 DNA: TGCGCCAGCAGCCAAGAGCCGGGACAGCTTTACGAGCAGTACTTC; CDR3 protein: CASSQEPGQLYEQYF
J gene: TRBJ1-6; V gene: TRBV11-2; clone size: NA; D gene: TRBD1; CDR3 DNA: TGTGCCAGTCGATCAAACAGGGGAAGCAGGACCCCTCCCCCACCCCTCCACTTT; CDR3 protein: CASRSNRGSRTPPPPLHF
J gene: TRBJ2-7; V gene: TRBV4-1; clone size: NA; D gene: NA; CDR3 DNA: TGCGCCAGCAGCCAAGGAGGGGGTTACGAGCAGTACTTC; CDR3 protein: CASSQGGGYEQYF
J gene: TRBJ2-1; V gene: TRBV30; clone size: few; D gene: TRBD2; CDR3 DNA: TGTGCCTGGAGTGTACTAGCGGGGACTCCCTACAATGAGCAGTTCTTC; CDR3 protein: CAWSVLAGTPYNEQFF
J gene: TRBJ2-6; V gene: TRBV5-1; clone size: NA; D gene: NA; CDR3 DNA: TGCGCCAGCAGGCTCGAGGTAGGGGCCAACGTCCTGACTTTC; CDR3 protein: CASRLEVGANVLTF
J gene: TRBJ2-3; V gene: TRBV6-1; clone size: few; D gene: NA; CDR3 DNA: TGTGCCAGCAGTGAAGCGAGGGTAATGCGCACAGATACGCAGTATTTT; CDR3 protein: CASSEARVMRTDTQYF
J gene: TRBJ2-7; V gene: TRBV19; clone size: NA; D gene: TRBD2; CDR3 DNA: TGTGCCAGTAGTATCGGCGGGGGACTCTACGAGCAGTACTTC; CDR3 protein: CASSIGGGLYEQYF
J gene: TRBJ2-2; V gene: TRBV5-1; clone size: NA; D gene: TRBD2; CDR3 DNA: TGCGCCAGCAGCTCCCGTGTAGCGGGGGGCACCGGGGAGCTGTTTTTT; CDR3 protein: CASSSRVAGGTGELFF
J gene: TRBJ1-2; V gene: TRBV7-9; clone size: NA; D gene: NA; CDR3 DNA: TGTGCCAGCAGCTTACTAACGACGGGCTATGGCTACACCTTC; CDR3 protein: CASSLLTTGYGYTF
J gene: TRBJ1-5; V gene: TRBV19; clone size: NA; D gene: NA; CDR3 DNA: TGTGCCATCTCGGACGGGGATAGCAATCAGCCCCAGCATTTT; CDR3 protein: CAISDGDSNQPQHF
J gene: TRBJ2-1; V gene: TRBV5-4; clone size: NA; D gene: TRBD1; CDR3 DNA: TGTGCCAGCAGCGCGGAAGGGGACAGGGGGGTATACGAGCAGTTCTTC; CDR3 protein: CASSAEGDRGVYEQFF
J gene: TRBJ2-2; V gene: TRBV2; clone size: NA; D gene: NA; CDR3 DNA: TGTGCCAGCAGTGTTGAGACGGGGGTTAGCACCGGGGAGCTGTTTTTT; CDR3 protein: CASSVETGVSTGELFF
J gene: TRBJ2-3; V gene: TRBV27; clone size: NA; D gene: TRBD2; CDR3 DNA: TGTGCCAGCAGTACCCTAGCGGGGGCGAGAGATACGCAGTATTTT; CDR3 protein: CASSTLAGARDTQYF
J gene: TRBJ2-1; V gene: TRBV6-1; clone size: NA; D gene: TRBD2; CDR3 DNA: TGTGCCAGCAAGCCGGGGACTAGCGGGGGTAATGAGCAGTTCTTC; CDR3 protein: CASKPGTSGGNEQFF
J gene: TRBJ1-4; V gene: TRBV19; clone size: NA; D gene: NA; CDR3 DNA: TGTGCCAGTAGTATGACGGCAGGGTGGGAAAAACTGTTTTTT; CDR3 protein: CASSMTAGWEKLFF
J gene: TRBJ1-3; V gene: TRBV7-9; clone size: few; D gene: TRBD1; CDR3 DNA: TGTGCCAGCAGCCGACGCAATGACAGGGCCGGCCTTGGAAACACCATATATTTT; CDR3 protein: CASSRRNDRAGLGNTIYF
J gene: TRBJ2-3; V gene: TRBV7-8; clone size: NA; D gene: NA; CDR3 DNA: TGTGCCAGCACCTTGAGGCGGGTCGGAGGAGATACGCAGTATTTT; CDR3 protein: CASTLRRVGGDTQYF
J gene: TRBJ1-5; V gene: TRBV10-3; clone size: NA; D gene: TRBD1; CDR3 DNA: TGTGCCATCAGTGCAGGGGGCGGGGGCAATCAGCCCCAGCATTTT; CDR3 protein: CAISAGGGGNQPQHF
J gene: TRBJ1-6; V gene: TRBV7-9; clone size: few; D gene: TRBD1; CDR3 DNA: TGTGCCAGCAGCCTGGGACAGGGCTTTTATAATTCACCCCTCCACTTT; CDR3 protein: CASSLGQGFYNSPLHF
J gene: TRBJ2-6; V gene: TRBV29-1; clone size: NA; D gene: NA; CDR3 DNA: TGCAGCGTTGAAGATCTTCTGGAGGGTTCTGGGGCCAACGTCCTGACTTTC; CDR3 protein: CSVEDLLEGSGANVLTF
J gene: TRBJ1-5; V gene: TRBV14; clone size: NA; D gene: NA; CDR3 DNA: TGTGCCAGCAGCCCCCTAGGGGGTAATCAGCCCCAGCATTTT; CDR3 protein: CASSPLGGNQPQHF
J gene: TRBJ2-1; V gene: TRBV30; clone size: few; D gene: NA; CDR3 DNA: TGTGCCTGGAGTGTAGGGTCCAGGGCTGAGCAGTTCTTC; CDR3 protein: CAWSVGSRAEQFF
J gene: TRBJ2-7; V gene: TRBV6-1; clone size: NA; D gene: TRBD1; CDR3 DNA: TGTGCCAGCAGTGAAAACTGGACAGGTCCCTACGAGCAGTACTTC; CDR3 protein: CASSENWTGPYEQYF
J gene: TRBJ1-6; V gene: TRBV9; clone size: NA; D gene: NA; CDR3 DNA: TGTGCCAGCAGCGTCGAACAGAATTCACCCCTCCACTTT; CDR3 protein: CASSVEQNSPLHF
J gene: TRBJ1-5; V gene: TRBV6-6; clone size: few; D gene: NA; CDR3 DNA: TGTGCCAGCAGCTTCCAGGGGTCACAGCCCCAGCATTTT; CDR3 protein: CASSFQGSQPQHF